This T cell receptor (beta chain) was captured in a study of cytomegalovirus exposure and HLA in healthy donors (dated by TCRdb to the late 2010s). The study in broad terms: According to a later analysis, the roughly 120 validation repertoires were produced on the same platform as the approximately 610 repertoires of the first cohort. The aim of the study was to test whether cataloging public T cell receptors could identify signatures of past pathogen exposure. Along with the roughly 670-subject first cohort, a separate validation cohort of 120 different subjects was used. High-throughput TCR immunosequencing, statistical association of individual TCRs with disease status, and machine learning were combined to predict cytomegalovirus infection status.

Donors formed part of the validation cohort, which comprised about 130 subjects and was distinct from the first cohort of 550 to 850 subjects. Trimming at the junction amounts to 6 bases on V and 2 bases on J, and the germline ends lie 11 bases apart. Its CDR3 holds 13 amino acids, cysteine through phenylalanine. Only CDR3 DNA is held: 39 bases, read in frame from base 1. Based on the germline V gene, the CDR1 and CDR2 sequences are MDHEN and SYDVKM. Points the paper makes about the study in general: Cytomegalovirus status was reported to be diagnosed by the classifier with high specificity and sensitivity in both the original and validation cohorts. A later analysis found that TCRs clustered in the first cohort also tended to co-occur in the roughly 120 validation repertoires, with more than 90% of cluster scores above 0. A total of roughly 160 TCR beta chains were listed by the study as associated with cytomegalovirus. The validation cohort had no HLA typing available for a later analysis, so co-occurrence within that cohort was assessed over all 130 or so repertoires. Most TCR sequences were seen in very few donors, while some public TCRs were found in many individuals. Three of the identified cytomegalovirus-associated TCR beta chains were confirmed in vitro to be specific for cytomegalovirus antigens. The authors suggested that the approach could potentially be extended to other disease states and immunological phenotypes.

The library was made by the immunoSEQ multiplex PCR assay. The paper's processing steps were these. To diagnose cytomegalovirus status from the catalog of TCR beta chain sequences, a statistical classification framework was built. The table comes from immuneACCESS by way of TCRdb, which keeps in-frame sequences with V and J called. Part of the clones is missing from these tables; in studies checked, under half for an unresolved V gene and the rest for unknown reasons. D and trimming were read from the DNA, whereas the V and J calls and clone size are those reported in that table. The sample records about 150,000 clones, about 86% of which are singletons. The ten most abundant clones make up around 2.1% of the sample. Notes on this clone: What this receptor recognizes is not known. Base qualities are not at hand, and no much larger clone is one base apart.

The sequence derives from a human donor in good health. Sequencing was done on a sample of PBMCs. The rearranged segments are TRBV28 and TRBJ2-7, with the D gene not confidently named. The CDR3 protein sequence reads: CASRSGSTYEQYF. The nucleotide sequence reads TGTGCCAGCAGGTCCGGGTCTACCTACGAGCAGTACTTC.